This T cell receptor (beta chain) is drawn from a study of control samples from healthy donors and cancer patients. Data came from immunoSEQ multiplex PCR; TCRdb stores just in-frame clones and leaves some out. The sample carries fewer than 200,000 clones, nearly 90% recorded once. The ends were cut back, 5 bases at V and 6 bases at J, with 8 bases in the middle. The CDR3 covers 12 residues. Germline CDR1 is SNHLY and CDR2 is FYNNEI. The sequence was collected from a woman aged 50 to 65 in good health. The chain couples TRBV2 to TRBJ2-1; D possibly matches TRBD1 or TRBD2 (5 bases each). Sequencing was done on a sample of blood. In nucleotides, the CDR3 is TGTGCCAGCAGTTCCGGGACCAATGAGCAGTTCTTC. Translated: CASSSGTNEQFF.